The 21 T cell receptor beta chains listed next were all sequenced from one sample in a study of T cells in Graves' hyperthyroidism and ophthalmopathy. Template material for amplifying TCR beta CDR3 regions consisted of RNA transcripts. With the HTBI primer set, the TCR CDR3 went through a first round of RT-PCR. TCRdb re-derived calls from the multiplex PCR reads in MiXCR, one entry per CDR3 protein. This sample carries about 360,000 distinct CDR3 sequences, about a fifth of them seen once, and the ten largest clones take 3.7%. The sequencing input was blood. Source of these receptors: a woman between 18 and 30 years old with Graves' hyperthyroidism.

In its sample, this clonotype was seen many times. The chain is built from TRBV12-3 or TRBV12-4 and TRBJ2-7; 8 bases map to TRBD2. This CDR3 region has 16 residues. V shed 5 bases and J 0 bases; nucleotides not matched to a gene: 9. CDR3 nucleotide sequence: TGTGCCAGCAGTCCGAAGAGCGGGGGTTTCTCCTACGAGCAGTACTTC. Its protein is CASSPKSGGFSYEQYF.

This clonotype was found many times. The rearrangement joins TRBV6-5 to TRBJ2-7; D is undetermined. CDR3 length equals 15 residues. Looked up from germline, CDR1 is MNHEY and CDR2 is SVGAGI. V was clipped by 5 bases and J by 1 base, with 15 bases between them. CDR3 amino acids: CASSNPRVSSYEQYF. The CDR3 region has the DNA TGTGCCAGCAGTAACCCCCGGGTTTCGTCCTACGAGCAGTACTTC.

The sample holds a few counts of this clonotype. Given a much more abundant clone one base away, this may be a read error. The V gene is TRBV2, the J gene TRBJ1-5, with D hard to call. Between the trimmed V and J ends, which lost 6 bases and 4 bases, there was a span of 4 bases. The germline CDR1 and CDR2 sequences are SNHLY and FYNNEI. This CDR3 is 11 amino acids long. The CDR3 reads CASRKNQPQHF. CDR3 DNA: TGTGCCAGCAGAAAGAATCAGCCCCAGCATTTT.

In this sample, this clonotype turned up many times. DNA for the CDR3: TGTGCCAGCAGCCGGGGACAGCTTGAAGCTTTCTTT. This sequence encodes CASSRGQLEAFF. This sequence joins TRBV12-3 or TRBV12-4 and TRBJ1-1; 7 nucleotides match TRBD1. The CDR3 is made up of 12 amino acids. The junction had 5 bases not matched to a gene; V was cut back by 6 bases and J by 7 bases.

This clonotype was counted at least ten times. This chain uses TRBV29-1 with TRBJ2-7; 8 nucleotides align to TRBD1. CDR3 length equals 16 residues. After removal of 6 bases from V and 2 bases from J, the junction contained 15 bases not matched to a gene. In germline, CDR1 is SQVTM, CDR2 ANQGSEA. The CDR3 DNA sequence: TGCAGCGTCGCTCTGCTTTGGACAGGGCGACCCTACGAGCAGTACTTC. This sequence encodes CSVALLWTGRPYEQYF.

V and J are TRBV6-1 and TRBJ1-2; no firm D call. V shed 1 base and J shed 3 bases, with 6 bases lying between them. The CDR3 runs to 13 residues. CDR1 and CDR2 from the germline V gene are MNHNS and SASEGT. CDR3 amino acids: CASSEGPYYGYTF. CDR3 nucleotides: TGTGCCAGCAGTGAAGGACCCTACTATGGCTACACCTTC.

J is TRBJ2-7 and V is TRBV11-2, with TRBD2 matching over 16 bases. J was trimmed by 6 bases and V by 3 bases; bases with no gene match: 14. The CDR3 covers 19 residues. Germline lookup yields CDR1 SGHAT and CDR2 FQNNGV. The CDR3 here is CASSFRPGLAGGPLIEQYF. The CDR3 nucleotides are TGTGCCAGCAGCTTCAGACCGGGACTAGCGGGGGGGCCCCTTATCGAGCAGTACTTC.

As regards this clonotype: One junction end disagrees with the germline gene, perhaps due to a read error. This rearrangement joins TRBV2 to TRBJ2-4; D possibly matches TRBD1 or TRBD2 (7 bases each). The CDR3 consists of 13 residues. Germline lookup yields CDR1 SNHLY and CDR2 FYNNEI. CDR3 amino acids: CASSMGQRDIKYF. The CDR3 nucleotides read TGTGCCAGCAGTATGGGACAGCGGGACATTAAGTACTTC. Looking up the rest from reference TRBV2 and TRBJ2-4 gives the full variable domain: EPEVTQTPSHQVTQMGQEVILRCVPISNHLYFYWYRQILGQKVEFLVSFYNNEISEKSEIFDDQFSVERPDGSNFTLKIRSTKLEDSAMYFCASSMGQRDIKYFGAGTRLSVL.

This clonotype was seen ten or more times. This chain connects TRBV28 to TRBJ2-5; 9 bases are a match to TRBD1. The CDR3 runs to 15 residues. Trimming removed 4 bases from V and 5 bases from J; junction bases left unmatched: 8. CDR1 is MDHEN, CDR2 SYDVKM, per germline. The CDR3 loop reads CASSWANRGRETQYF. The CDR3 bases are TGTGCCAGCAGTTGGGCAAACAGGGGGCGGGAGACCCAGTACTTC. The whole variable domain, filled in from reference TRBV28 and TRBJ2-5, reads DVKVTQSSRYLVKRTGEKVFLECVQDMDHENMFWYRQDPGLGLRLIYFSYDVKMKEKGDIPEGYSVSREKKERFSLILESASTNQTSMYLCASSWANRGRETQYFGPGTRLLVL.

The chain is built from TRBV20-1 and TRBJ1-2, with 9 bases identical to TRBD1. Germline CDR1 reads DFQATT; CDR2 reads SNEGSKA (reference sequence). V dropped 5 bases and J dropped 4; count of bases not matched to a gene: 5. The CDR3 has 13 amino acids. CDR3 region: CSAGGQGGYGYTF. The CDR3 DNA is TGCAGTGCTGGGGGACAGGGCGGCTATGGCTACACCTTC.

The table lists this clonotype with many counts. CDR3 sequence reads: CSASRVGRSQHF. The CDR3 DNA reads TGCAGTGCTAGTAGGGTCGGGCGGTCCCAGCATTTT. The V gene is TRBV20-1, the J gene TRBJ1-5; D not resolved. In germline, CDR1 is DFQATT, CDR2 SNEGSKA (reference sequence). The CDR3 totals 12 residues. V shed 3 bases and J shed 11 bases, with 14 bases lying between them.

This clonotype was counted only a few times. The V call is TRBV5-1, the J call TRBJ2-5, with D tentatively TRBD2 (5 bases). The CDR3 extends over 14 amino acids. V was trimmed by 3 bases and J by 4 bases, leaving 13 bases between them. Germline V CDR1 and CDR2: SGHRS, YFSETQ. The CDR3: CASSSEGVPETQYF. The CDR3 nucleotides read TGCGCCAGCAGCTCCGAGGGCGTCCCAGAGACCCAGTACTTC.

This clonotype was counted ten times or more. A much larger clone lies a single base off, so this may be a read error. The V and J genes are TRBV2 and TRBJ1-2; D call uncertain. Trimming removed 4 bases from V and 3 bases from J, with 3 bases in between. This CDR3 region has 11 residues. In germline, CDR1 is SNHLY, CDR2 FYNNEI. Here the CDR3 DNA reads TGTGCCAGCAGTGTAGACTATGGCTACACCTTC. It is translated as CASSVDYGYTF.

The chain is built from TRBV6-5 and TRBJ2-7; no clear D gene. V was shortened by 2 bases and J by 5 bases, with 7 bases between the two germline ends. Germline assignment: CDR1 MNHEY and CDR2 SVGAGI. The CDR3 extends over 12 amino acids. The CDR3 is CASSYLAHEQYF. DNA for the CDR3: TGTGCCAGCAGTTACCTTGCGCACGAGCAGTACTTC.

At least ten counts were recorded for this clonotype. This chain connects TRBV7-9 to TRBJ1-2; 11 bases map to TRBD1. With V trimmed by 2 bases and J by 7 bases, 6 bases remained unmatched. This CDR3 is built from 15 residues. The germline gives CDR1 SEHNR, CDR2 FQNEAQ (reference sequence). For the CDR3, the DNA is TGTGCCAGCAGCTTAACCGGACAGGGGGCGCTTGGCTACACCTTC. Its translation is CASSLTGQGALGYTF.

This clonotype was seen many times. This rearrangement joins TRBV12-3 or TRBV12-4 to TRBJ2-7; no reliable D call. Trimming removed 5 bases from V and 4 bases from J, with 21 bases in between. There are 16 residues in the CDR3. This chain's CDR3 is CASSGRVRDGSYEQYF. CDR3 nucleotides: TGTGCCAGCAGTGGCCGGGTGCGTGACGGCTCTTACGAGCAGTACTTC.

The sample holds a few counts of this clonotype. The V and J genes are TRBV29-1 and TRBJ2-5; 7 nucleotides align to TRBD1. The germline V gene has CDR1 SQVTM and CDR2 ANQGSEA. CDR3 length: 14 amino acids. V was pared by 7 bases and J by 5 bases, with 13 bases of the junction left unmatched. The CDR3 loop is CSANDRAPWETQYF. The CDR3 DNA reads TGCAGCGCAAATGACAGGGCCCCCTGGGAGACCCAGTACTTC.

This clonotype has only a few counts. This chain uses TRBV12-3 or TRBV12-4 with TRBJ1-1; 8 bases line up with TRBD1. V was pared by 5 bases and J by 0 bases, with 8 bases of the junction left unmatched. The CDR3 length is 16 residues. The CDR3 here is CASSPGQGPLNTEAFF. CDR3 DNA sequence: TGTGCCAGCAGTCCCGGACAGGGCCCTTTGAACACTGAAGCTTTCTTT.

This clonotype was counted at least ten times. The V call is TRBV24-1, the J call TRBJ1-2; D not certain. This CDR3 spans 14 amino acids. With 4 bases removed from V and 4 bases from J, the gap between germline ends came to 12 bases. CDR1 is KGHDR and CDR2 is SFDVKD in the germline V gene. The CDR3 DNA follows: TGTGCCACCAGTGACACGGTCCTACCCTATGGCTACACCTTC. The encoded protein is CATSDTVLPYGYTF.

The chain uses TRBV4-1 and TRBJ2-5; 14 positions agree with TRBD2. The V gene's germline CDR1 is MGHRA and CDR2 YSYEKL. V gave up 1 base and J gave up 5 bases; unmatched junction bases: 0. The CDR3 consists of 15 residues. Here the CDR3 DNA reads TGCGCCAGCAGCCAAGGACTAGCGGGAGGGGAGACCCAGTACTTC. It encodes CASSQGLAGGETQYF.

This clonotype was seen at least ten times. The gene calls are TRBV13 and TRBJ2-2; D gene unclear. Germline assignment: CDR1 PRHDT and CDR2 FYEKMQ (reference sequence). This CDR3 is built from 14 residues. V shed 3 bases and J shed 1 base, with 6 bases lying between them. The CDR3 here is CASSFWGNTGELFF. CDR3 DNA sequence: TGTGCCAGCAGCTTTTGGGGGAACACCGGGGAGCTGTTTTTT.